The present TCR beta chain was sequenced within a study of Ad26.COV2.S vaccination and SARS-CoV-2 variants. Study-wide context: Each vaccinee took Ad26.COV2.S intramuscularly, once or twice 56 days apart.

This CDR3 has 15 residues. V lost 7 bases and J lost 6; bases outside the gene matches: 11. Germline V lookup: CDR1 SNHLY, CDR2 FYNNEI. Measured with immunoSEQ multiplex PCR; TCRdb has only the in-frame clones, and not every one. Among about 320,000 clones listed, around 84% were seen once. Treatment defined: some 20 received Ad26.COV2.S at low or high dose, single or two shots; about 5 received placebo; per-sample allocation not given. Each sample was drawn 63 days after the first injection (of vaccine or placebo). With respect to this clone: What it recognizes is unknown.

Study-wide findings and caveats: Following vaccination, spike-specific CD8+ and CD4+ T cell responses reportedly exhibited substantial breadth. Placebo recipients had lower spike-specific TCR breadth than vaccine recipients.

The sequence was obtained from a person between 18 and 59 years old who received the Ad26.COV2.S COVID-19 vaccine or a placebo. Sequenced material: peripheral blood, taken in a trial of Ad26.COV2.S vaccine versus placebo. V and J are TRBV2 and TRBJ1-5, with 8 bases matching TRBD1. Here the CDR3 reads CASNPDRGETQPQHF. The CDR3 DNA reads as TGTGCCAGCAATCCCGACAGGGGTGAGACTCAGCCCCAGCATTTT.